This is a list of T cell receptor beta chains from one sample in a study of T cell repertoires in cytomegalovirus infection. One entry per CDR3 protein results from TCRdb running MiXCR on the reads. This table has about 500,000 distinct CDR3 sequences, around a third appearing once. Their antigens are not known. The specimen comprised cultured PBMCs, sampled from culture after CMV antigen stimulation. The receptors here all came from a human donor in good health (CMV status not recorded). Some clones in this sample may be carry-over from other donors' samples. Both conserved end residues are part of each CDR3. D genes are given only for firm matches. For some rows the clone size is stated as once, few or many, or as a class when expanded; others skip it.

J gene: TRBJ1-1
D gene: NA
clone size: few
CDR3 length: 14
V gene: TRBV12-3/TRBV12-4
CDR3 DNA: TGTGCCAGCACCCTAAGGCCGGGTTACACTGAAGCTTTCTTT
CDR3 protein: CASTLRPGYTEAFF

J gene: TRBJ1-6
D gene: TRBD1
clone size: NA
CDR3 length: 14
V gene: TRBV7-9
CDR3 DNA: TGTGCTAGTAAGGGGGACAGCTATAATTCACCCCTCCACTTT
CDR3 protein: CASKGDSYNSPLHF

J gene: TRBJ2-1
D gene: TRBD2
clone size: NA
CDR3 length: 13
V gene: TRBV4-2
CDR3 DNA: TGTGCCAGCAAGGTAGCGGGAGTCGATGAGCAGTTCTTC
CDR3 protein: CASKVAGVDEQFF

J gene: TRBJ2-4
D gene: NA
clone size: NA
CDR3 length: 17
V gene: TRBV15
CDR3 DNA: TGTGCCACCAGCATTAACCTGGGGACGCTAGCCAAAAACATTCAGTACTTC
CDR3 protein: CATSINLGTLAKNIQYF

J gene: TRBJ2-5
D gene: TRBD2
clone size: few
CDR3 length: 16
V gene: TRBV7-8
CDR3 DNA: TGTGCCAGCAGCTTTCGACTAGCGGGAGCGAGAGAGACCCAGTACTTC
CDR3 protein: CASSFRLAGARETQYF

J gene: TRBJ2-1
D gene: NA
clone size: few
CDR3 length: 12
V gene: TRBV7-2
CDR3 DNA: TGTGCCAGCAGCTCGGGTTTTGGTGAGCAGTTCTTC
CDR3 protein: CASSSGFGEQFF

J gene: TRBJ1-4
D gene: NA
clone size: NA
CDR3 length: 13
V gene: TRBV5-4
CDR3 DNA: TGTGCCAGCAAAAGCAGACCTAATGAAAAACTGTTTTTT
CDR3 protein: CASKSRPNEKLFF

J gene: TRBJ2-2
D gene: TRBD1
clone size: few
CDR3 length: 18
V gene: TRBV29-1
CDR3 DNA: TGCAGCGTGGCGGGCCCCGGGACAGGGAGGCCGGAGACCGGGGAGCTGTTTTTT
CDR3 protein: CSVAGPGTGRPETGELFF

J gene: TRBJ1-4
D gene: NA
clone size: many
CDR3 length: 12
V gene: TRBV7-2
CDR3 DNA: TGTGCCAGCAGCGGAGTCAGGGGAAAACTGTTTTTT
CDR3 protein: CASSGVRGKLFF

J gene: TRBJ1-5
D gene: NA
clone size: NA
CDR3 length: 17
V gene: TRBV27
CDR3 DNA: TGTGCCAGCAGTTTAGGGAATCCAACCTATAGCAATCAGCCCCAGCATTTT
CDR3 protein: CASSLGNPTYSNQPQHF

J gene: TRBJ1-5
D gene: NA
clone size: NA
CDR3 length: 14
V gene: TRBV10-3
CDR3 DNA: TGTGCCATCAGTGATGGCTGGTGGAATCAGCCCCAGCATTTT
CDR3 protein: CAISDGWWNQPQHF

J gene: TRBJ2-3
D gene: TRBD2
clone size: NA
CDR3 length: 19
V gene: TRBV12-3/TRBV12-4
CDR3 DNA: TGTGCCAGCAGACGGAATGTCATCGGACTAGCGGAGGAGGGAGATACGCAGTATTTT
CDR3 protein: CASRRNVIGLAEEGDTQYF